This entry is about one T cell receptor (beta chain). Its specificity is not known. The data are from a study of cytomegalovirus exposure and HLA in healthy donors. Study outcomes and limitations: The tendency of first-cohort TCR clusters to co-occur in the 120 or so validation repertoires emerged from a later analysis.

CDR1 and CDR2 from the germline V gene are MNHNS and SASEGT. The CDR3 loop spans 13 amino acids. V was pared by 7 bases and J by 3 bases, with 5 bases of the junction left unmatched. TCRdb's table, derived via immunoSEQ multiplex PCR, lists solely in-frame clones and lacks some. The sample holds under 250,000 clones, about 90% seen once. This clonotype was sampled from a woman between 18 and 29 years old in good health and CMV-seronegative. Material: PBMCs. The chain combines TRBV6-1 with TRBJ1-1; 7 nucleotides line up with TRBD1. The CDR3 DNA sequence: TGTGCCAGCACAGGGGGGATTTACACTGAAGCTTTCTTT. Translated: CASTGGIYTEAFF.